These T cell receptor beta chains were read from a single sample in a study of T cells in Graves' hyperthyroidism and ophthalmopathy. TCRdb itself ran the multiplex PCR reads through MiXCR, one entry per CDR3 protein. The sample comprises over 350,000 distinct CDR3 sequences, approximately 18% of which are singletons, and over 35% rests with the top ten. The material sequenced was blood. Receptor source: a man aged 18 to 29 with Graves' ophthalmopathy. The CDR3 runs from the conserved cysteine through the conserved F or W.

V	J	CDR3
TRBV27	TRBJ1-5	CASSRQEDQPQHF
TRBV7-8	TRBJ1-3	CASSLGELLRGNTIYF
TRBV29-1	TRBJ1-1	CSVVGWGSGNTEAFF
TRBV28	TRBJ1-2	CASSDPNYGYTF
TRBV20-1	TRBJ2-3	CSARDRASGGADTQYF
TRBV2	TRBJ2-7	CASSTHRLAGGISYEQYF
TRBV4-1	TRBJ2-3	CASSPSGVVADTQYF
TRBV28	TRBJ1-6	CASSRETGANSPLHF
TRBV10-3	TRBJ1-2	CAISHTEDGYTF
TRBV11-2	TRBJ2-1	CASSLAGGPLGHSEQFF
TRBV19	TRBJ1-1	CASSKGKGRGLLIDTEAFF
TRBV28	TRBJ1-1	CASSLHAQPGAGMGFF
TRBV5-8	TRBJ2-2	CASSSTSPGELFF
TRBV18	TRBJ1-1	CASSRTQDTEAFF
TRBV12-3/TRBV12-4	TRBJ1-1	CASSPGTGRSFF
TRBV7-9	TRBJ1-5	CASSSSTSNQPQHF
TRBV11-2	TRBJ1-1	CASRRQGDTEAFF
TRBV24-1	TRBJ2-7	CATSPTGQTYEQYF
TRBV28	TRBJ1-5	CASSLPLTGADQPQHF
TRBV3-1	TRBJ2-5	CASIALRPGSTQYF
TRBV11-2	TRBJ1-3	CASSSISGNTIYF
TRBV19	TRBJ1-5	CASSLGQGALQPQHF
TRBV19	TRBJ2-2	CASSPKDRDAGELFF
TRBV19	TRBJ2-1	CASSPGTSLGYNEQFF
TRBV28	TRBJ2-7	CASSLLAGASEQYF
TRBV4-2	TRBJ2-3	CASSQDISGGADTQYF
TRBV2	TRBJ1-1	CASRVAVPEAFF
TRBV6-1	TRBJ2-5	CASGQPQETQYF
TRBV28	TRBJ2-2	CAGGQGLNTGELFF
TRBV5-5	TRBJ1-2	CASSPLQGANYGYTF
TRBV19	TRBJ1-1	CASVTGGDGNTEAFF
TRBV4-1	TRBJ2-2	CASSQAADGELFF
TRBV10-3	TRBJ2-7	CAIRGLSEEQYF
TRBV28	TRBJ2-5	CASSSPGAIETQYF
TRBV6-5	TRBJ1-5	CASSYTASNQPQHF
TRBV12-3/TRBV12-4	TRBJ2-1	CASSRLGETQFF
TRBV2	TRBJ2-5	CASNRGQSPQETQYF
TRBV20-1	TRBJ2-3	CSARDPAGVSDTQYF
TRBV7-9	TRBJ2-5	CASSSLLRGTSIETQYF
TRBV10-2	TRBJ2-3	CASSEGSGDTQYF
TRBV12-3/TRBV12-4	TRBJ1-1	CASSLNRYVGTEAFF
TRBV3-1	TRBJ1-2	CASSQRQGAEGYTF
TRBV6-2/TRBV6-3	TRBJ2-3	CASSYSTSTDTQYF
TRBV10-3	TRBJ2-1	CAIGRDTRDEQFF
TRBV7-2	TRBJ2-5	CASRGGETQYF
TRBV27	TRBJ1-2	CASSLSGTEDGYTF
TRBV5-8	TRBJ2-1	CASSLFANEQFF
TRBV20-1	TRBJ1-1	CSASSYRVPEAFF
TRBV14	TRBJ1-2	CASSQGFQGGGYTF
TRBV18	TRBJ2-5	CASSDGLFQETQYF
TRBV20-1	TRBJ1-6	CSAHRVDNSPLHF
TRBV5-1	TRBJ1-5	CASTFIREDNQPQHF